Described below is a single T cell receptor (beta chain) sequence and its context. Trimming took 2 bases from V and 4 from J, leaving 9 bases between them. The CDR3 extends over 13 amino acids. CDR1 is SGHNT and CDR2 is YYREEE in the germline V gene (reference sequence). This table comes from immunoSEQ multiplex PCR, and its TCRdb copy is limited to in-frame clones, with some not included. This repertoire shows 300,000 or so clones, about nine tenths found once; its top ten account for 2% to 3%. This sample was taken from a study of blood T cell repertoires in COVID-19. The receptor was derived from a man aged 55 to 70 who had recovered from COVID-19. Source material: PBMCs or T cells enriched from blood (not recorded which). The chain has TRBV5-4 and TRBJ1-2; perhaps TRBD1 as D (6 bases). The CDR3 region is CASSLQGSYGYTF. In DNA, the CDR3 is TGTGCCAGCAGCTTACAGGGAAGCTATGGCTACACCTTC.